This T cell receptor (beta chain) was identified during a study of response to subunit inactivated influenza vaccine. This CDR3 is built from 12 residues. The ends lost 6 bases at V and 4 bases at J; junction bases unmatched: 1. Per the germline V gene, CDR1 is MDHEN and CDR2 is SYDVKM. This clonotype came up many times. One entry per CDR3 protein, called by TCRdb with MiXCR from the RT-PCR reads. The sample lists roughly 700,000 distinct CDR3 sequences, roughly 14% seen once, with 6.5% to 8.5% in the top ten. The sample in question was PBMCs from blood, obtained around 15 days before vaccination. The TCR originated in a man aged 45-65 years who received an inactivated influenza vaccine. The gene calls are TRBV28 and TRBJ2-7, with 9 bases lining up with TRBD2. CDR3: CASRREGYEQYF. DNA for the CDR3: TGTGCCAGCAGGCGGGAGGGTTACGAGCAGTACTTC.